A selection of T cell receptor beta chains follows, all from one sample in a study of T cell repertoires in cytomegalovirus infection. TCRdb fed the reads into MiXCR, producing one record per CDR3 protein. The sample shows about 490,000 distinct CDR3 sequences, approximately 15% of them seen only once. Sequences were obtained from CD8+ T cells from PBMCs. These receptors were obtained from a human donor in good health (CMV status not recorded). Some clones in this sample may be carry-over from other donors' samples. The CDR3 runs from the conserved cysteine through the conserved F or W. A D gene is named only where the DNA matches it firmly. Where a row states a size, it is once, few, many or the class of an expanded clone; other rows omit it.

J gene: TRBJ2-7
D gene: TRBD1
clone size: many
V gene: TRBV6-5
CDR3 DNA: TGTGCCAGCAGTTACGCAGCCGGGACAGCCTACGAGCAGTACTTC
CDR3 protein: CASSYAAGTAYEQYF

J gene: TRBJ1-2
D gene: -
clone size: few
V gene: TRBV6-6
CDR3 DNA: TGTGCCAGCAGCCAGGCGGGCTACACCTTC
CDR3 protein: CASSQAGYTF

J gene: TRBJ2-3
D gene: TRBD1
clone size: -
V gene: TRBV6-5
CDR3 DNA: TGTGCCAGCAGACCCCAGGACAGGGGGCTTCCAGATACGCAGTATTTT
CDR3 protein: CASRPQDRGLPDTQYF

J gene: TRBJ1-5
D gene: -
clone size: many
V gene: TRBV7-2
CDR3 DNA: TGTGCCAGCAGCCTAGCTATAAATCAGCCCCAGCATTTT
CDR3 protein: CASSLAINQPQHF

J gene: TRBJ2-7
D gene: TRBD1
clone size: -
V gene: TRBV10-3
CDR3 DNA: TGTGCCATCAGTGAGACCTTAGGGGACAGGGACGAGCAGTACTTC
CDR3 protein: CAISETLGDRDEQYF

J gene: TRBJ1-1
D gene: -
clone size: -
V gene: TRBV5-5
CDR3 DNA: TGTGCCAGCAGCTTAGTACAGGAGGCTTTCTTT
CDR3 protein: CASSLVQEAFF

J gene: TRBJ2-1
D gene: -
clone size: many
V gene: TRBV12-3/TRBV12-4
CDR3 DNA: TGTGCCAGCAAGCCTCAGGTGGGTCCCATCGATGAGCAGTTCTTC
CDR3 protein: CASKPQVGPIDEQFF

J gene: TRBJ2-7
D gene: -
clone size: many
V gene: TRBV7-9
CDR3 DNA: TGTGCCAGCAGCACCACTTTTTACGAGCAGTACTTC
CDR3 protein: CASSTTFYEQYF

J gene: TRBJ1-2
D gene: TRBD1
clone size: -
V gene: TRBV10-2
CDR3 DNA: TGCGCCAGCAGCCTAGACAGGGGAGATAACTATGGCTACACCTTC
CDR3 protein: CASSLDRGDNYGYTF

J gene: TRBJ1-4
D gene: -
clone size: -
V gene: TRBV29-1
CDR3 DNA: TGCAGCGTTTTTCTGCTCACCGGGGAAAAACTGTTTTTT
CDR3 protein: CSVFLLTGEKLFF

J gene: TRBJ1-1
D gene: -
clone size: -
V gene: TRBV18
CDR3 DNA: TGTGCCAGCTCACCATTGGGGGGATCAACTGAAGCTTTCTTT
CDR3 protein: CASSPLGGSTEAFF

J gene: TRBJ1-2
D gene: TRBD1
clone size: -
V gene: TRBV6-1
CDR3 DNA: TGTGCCAGCAGTGTTCACCGGGACAGGGGTGACTATGGCTACACCTTC
CDR3 protein: CASSVHRDRGDYGYTF

J gene: TRBJ1-2
D gene: -
clone size: -
V gene: TRBV28
CDR3 DNA: TGTGCCAGCAGCCCCTTTAACGTACCCCACTATGGCTACACCTTC
CDR3 protein: CASSPFNVPHYGYTF

J gene: TRBJ2-3
D gene: -
clone size: many
V gene: TRBV7-9
CDR3 DNA: TGTGCCAGCAGCCCAGGGGCGGGCACAGATACGCAGTATTTT
CDR3 protein: CASSPGAGTDTQYF

J gene: TRBJ2-4
D gene: -
clone size: few
V gene: TRBV20-1
CDR3 DNA: TGCAGTGCCTTCTGGCCCAGGAAAAACATTCAGTACTTC
CDR3 protein: CSAFWPRKNIQYF

J gene: TRBJ2-5
D gene: -
clone size: few
V gene: TRBV6-2/TRBV6-3
CDR3 DNA: TGTGCCAGCAGTCTTCGGCCGGTTGGGGAGACCCAGTACTTC
CDR3 protein: CASSLRPVGETQYF

J gene: TRBJ1-4
D gene: TRBD1
clone size: many
V gene: TRBV12-3/TRBV12-4
CDR3 DNA: TGTGCCAGCAGCCCTACAGGGGACGAGGGCGAAAAACTGTTTTTT
CDR3 protein: CASSPTGDEGEKLFF

J gene: TRBJ1-2
D gene: TRBD1
clone size: -
V gene: TRBV27
CDR3 DNA: TGTGCCAGCAGCCAACGCAGGGGGCCCGATGGCTACACCTTC
CDR3 protein: CASSQRRGPDGYTF

J gene: TRBJ2-7
D gene: TRBD1
clone size: -
V gene: TRBV5-1
CDR3 DNA: TGCGACAGCAGCTCGCCGGGACAGGGGGTCTACGAGCAGTACTTC
CDR3 protein: CDSSSPGQGVYEQYF

J gene: TRBJ2-1
D gene: -
clone size: -
V gene: TRBV18
CDR3 DNA: TGTGCCAGCTCACCAGAAAGATCCAACAATGAGCAGTTCTTC
CDR3 protein: CASSPERSNNEQFF

J gene: TRBJ2-3
D gene: -
clone size: once
V gene: TRBV20-1
CDR3 DNA: TGCAGTGCTAGTGCGCATGGACGGATGAGGCATACGCAGTATTTT
CDR3 protein: CSASAHGRMRHTQYF

J gene: TRBJ1-1
D gene: TRBD1
clone size: -
V gene: TRBV12-3/TRBV12-4
CDR3 DNA: TGTGCCAGCAGGGATTCGGACAGGTGGAACACTGAAGCTTTCTTT
CDR3 protein: CASRDSDRWNTEAFF

J gene: TRBJ2-5
D gene: TRBD2
clone size: few
V gene: TRBV9
CDR3 DNA: TGTGCCAGCAGCGTGACTAGCGGGACGCAAGAGACCCAGTACTTC
CDR3 protein: CASSVTSGTQETQYF

J gene: TRBJ1-1
D gene: -
clone size: many
V gene: TRBV27
CDR3 DNA: TGTGCCAGCAGTCCCGGACACTTCAGAGGCACTGAAGCTTTCTTT
CDR3 protein: CASSPGHFRGTEAFF

J gene: TRBJ2-2
D gene: -
clone size: -
V gene: TRBV10-3
CDR3 DNA: TGTGCCATAGGAGAAAACACCGGGGAGCTGTTTTTT
CDR3 protein: CAIGENTGELFF

J gene: TRBJ1-6
D gene: -
clone size: many
V gene: TRBV19
CDR3 DNA: TGTGCCAGTAGTTTCACCCTGGATTCACCCCTCCACTTT
CDR3 protein: CASSFTLDSPLHF

J gene: TRBJ2-3
D gene: TRBD2
clone size: once
V gene: TRBV20-1
CDR3 DNA: TGCAGTGCCTTTCCGGGGACTAGCGGGAGTATAGATAAGCAGTATTTT
CDR3 protein: CSAFPGTSGSIDKQYF

J gene: TRBJ2-3
D gene: -
clone size: -
V gene: TRBV4-1
CDR3 DNA: TGCGCCAGCAGCCAAGAGGGATTGGGCTTCACAGATACGCAGTATTTT
CDR3 protein: CASSQEGLGFTDTQYF

J gene: TRBJ1-6
D gene: -
clone size: few
V gene: TRBV20-1
CDR3 DNA: TGCAGTGCTAGAGGGCCTAATTCACCCCTCCACTTT
CDR3 protein: CSARGPNSPLHF

J gene: TRBJ2-7
D gene: -
clone size: -
V gene: TRBV20-1
CDR3 DNA: TGCAGTGCTAGGAAGGCCATCTCCTACGAGCAGTACTTC
CDR3 protein: CSARKAISYEQYF

J gene: TRBJ1-6
D gene: TRBD1
clone size: many
V gene: TRBV6-6
CDR3 DNA: TGTGCCAGCAGTGACAGGGTCTCCTATAATTCACCCCTCCACTTT
CDR3 protein: CASSDRVSYNSPLHF

J gene: TRBJ1-1
D gene: -
clone size: few
V gene: TRBV5-1
CDR3 DNA: TGCGCCAGCAGCTCAGCTATGAACACTGAAGCTTTCTTT
CDR3 protein: CASSSAMNTEAFF

J gene: TRBJ2-5
D gene: -
clone size: many
V gene: TRBV18
CDR3 DNA: TGTGCCAGCTCACCGCCGGATGAATGGGAGACCCAGTACTTC
CDR3 protein: CASSPPDEWETQYF

J gene: TRBJ2-7
D gene: TRBD2
clone size: many
V gene: TRBV28
CDR3 DNA: TGTGCCAGCAGTCCGGGACTAGCGAGCTACGAGCAGTACTTC
CDR3 protein: CASSPGLASYEQYF

J gene: TRBJ1-2
D gene: -
clone size: -
V gene: TRBV29-1
CDR3 DNA: TGCAGCGTTGAAGAGAGACATGGCTACACCTTC
CDR3 protein: CSVEERHGYTF